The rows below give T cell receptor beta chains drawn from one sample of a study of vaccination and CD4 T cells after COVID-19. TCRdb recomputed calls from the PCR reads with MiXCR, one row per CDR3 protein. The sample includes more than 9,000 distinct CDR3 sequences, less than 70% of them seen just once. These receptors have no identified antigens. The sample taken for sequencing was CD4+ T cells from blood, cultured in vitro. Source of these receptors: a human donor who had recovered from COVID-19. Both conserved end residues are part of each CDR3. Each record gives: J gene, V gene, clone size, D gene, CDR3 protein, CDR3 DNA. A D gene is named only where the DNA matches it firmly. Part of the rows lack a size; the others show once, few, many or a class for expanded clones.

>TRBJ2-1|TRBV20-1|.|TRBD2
CSARTSDGYSYNEQFF
TGCAGTGCTAGGACTAGCGATGGTTACTCCTACAATGAGCAGTTCTTC
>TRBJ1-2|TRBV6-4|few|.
CASSDSESRPPKGGYTF
TGTGCCAGCAGTGACTCGGAGTCGAGGCCACCCAAAGGTGGCTACACCTTC
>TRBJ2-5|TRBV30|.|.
CAWTPGVQETQYF
TGTGCCTGGACTCCAGGCGTGCAAGAGACCCAGTACTTC
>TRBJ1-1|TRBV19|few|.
CASSIGRTEAFF
TGTGCCAGTAGTATAGGCCGAACTGAAGCTTTCTTT
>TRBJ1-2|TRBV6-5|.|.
CASSYHYGYTF
TGTGCCAGCAGTTATCATTATGGCTACACCTTC
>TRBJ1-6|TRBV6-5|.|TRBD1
CASSLDRDGSPLHF
TGTGCCAGCAGTTTAGACAGGGATGGGTCACCCCTCCACTTT
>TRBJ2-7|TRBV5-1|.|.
CASSLTGREQYF
TGCGCCAGCAGCTTGACGGGGCGGGAGCAGTACTTC
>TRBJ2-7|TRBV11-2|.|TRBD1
CASSLERTGTYEQYF
TGTGCCAGCAGCTTAGAGAGGACAGGGACCTACGAGCAGTACTTC
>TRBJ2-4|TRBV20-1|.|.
CSARRTDIQYF
TGCAGTGCTAGGAGGACGGACATTCAGTACTTC
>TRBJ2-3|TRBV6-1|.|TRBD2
CASSRSGSLDTQYF
TGTGCCAGCAGTCGTAGCGGGAGTCTAGATACGCAGTATTTT
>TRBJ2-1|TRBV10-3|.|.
CAISESGAEGDEQFF
TGTGCCATCAGTGAGTCGGGGGCCGAAGGGGATGAGCAGTTCTTC
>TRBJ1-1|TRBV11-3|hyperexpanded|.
CASRDTSSRSEAFF
TGTGCCAGCCGGGACACCTCAAGTCGTAGTGAAGCTTTCTTT
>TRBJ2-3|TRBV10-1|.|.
CASSPGPADTQYF
TGCGCCAGCAGTCCCGGACCAGCAGATACGCAGTATTTT
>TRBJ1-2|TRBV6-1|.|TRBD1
CASSQGTARPGYTF
TGTGCCAGCAGTCAGGGGACAGCTCGCCCTGGCTACACCTTC
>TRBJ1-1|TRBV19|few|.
CASSPADFGTEAFF
TGTGCCAGTAGTCCAGCAGACTTCGGCACTGAAGCTTTCTTT
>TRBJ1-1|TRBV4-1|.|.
CASSQEHSMNTEAFF
TGCGCCAGCAGCCAAGAGCACAGCATGAACACTGAAGCTTTCTTT
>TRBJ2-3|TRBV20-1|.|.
CSARPAETTDTQYF
TGCAGTGCTAGACCCGCAGAAACAACAGATACGCAGTATTTT
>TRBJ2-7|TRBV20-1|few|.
CSASVGRRDEQYF
TGCAGTGCATCCGTAGGCCGGCGGGACGAGCAGTACTTC
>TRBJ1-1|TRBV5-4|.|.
CASSLDGGNTEAFF
TGTGCCAGCAGCTTGGACGGGGGGAACACTGAAGCTTTCTTT
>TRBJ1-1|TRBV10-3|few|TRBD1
CAIRGTAQNTEAFF
TGTGCCATCAGGGGGACAGCGCAGAACACTGAAGCTTTCTTT
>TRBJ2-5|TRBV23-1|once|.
CASSRAVRQETQYF
TGCGCCAGCAGTCGGGCAGTCCGCCAAGAGACCCAGTACTTC
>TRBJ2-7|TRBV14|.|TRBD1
CASSHWDSPLGEQYF
TGTGCCAGCAGCCATTGGGACAGTCCTTTGGGGGAGCAGTACTTC
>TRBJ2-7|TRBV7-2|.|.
CASSLEHDSYEQYF
TGTGCCAGCAGCTTAGAGCACGACTCCTACGAGCAGTACTTC
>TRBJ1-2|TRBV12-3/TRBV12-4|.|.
CASSPRNAGYTF
TGTGCCAGCAGTCCCCGGAACGCTGGCTACACCTTC
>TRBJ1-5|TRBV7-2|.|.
CASSFGGPNQPQHF
TGTGCCAGCAGCTTCGGGGGACCCAATCAGCCCCAGCATTTT
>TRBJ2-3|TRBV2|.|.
CASSDPQGVGTDTQYF
TGTGCCAGCAGTGACCCTCAGGGTGTCGGCACAGATACGCAGTATTTT
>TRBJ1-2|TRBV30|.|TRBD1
CAWSPRDSNYGYTF
TGTGCCTGGAGTCCCCGGGACAGTAACTATGGCTACACCTTC
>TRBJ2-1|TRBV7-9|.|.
CASSFTWGVTYNEQFF
TGTGCCAGCAGCTTCACATGGGGGGTAACCTACAATGAGCAGTTCTTC
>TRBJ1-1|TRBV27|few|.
CASRRAGNTEAFF
TGTGCCAGCAGGAGGGCAGGGAACACTGAAGCTTTCTTT
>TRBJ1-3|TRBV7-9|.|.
CASSFTGALRDTIYF
TGTGCCAGCAGCTTCACCGGGGCCCTGAGGGACACCATATATTTT
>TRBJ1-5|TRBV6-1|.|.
CASRALGHISNQPQHF
TGTGCCAGCCGGGCCTTAGGACATATTAGCAATCAGCCCCAGCATTTT
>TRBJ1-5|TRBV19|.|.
CASSIGLGQGRRSNQPQHF
TGTGCCAGTAGTATAGGGTTAGGGCAGGGGAGGCGTAGCAATCAGCCCCAGCATTTT
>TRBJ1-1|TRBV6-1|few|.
CASIIDSVATEAFF
TGTGCCAGCATCATCGACAGCGTGGCCACTGAAGCTTTCTTT
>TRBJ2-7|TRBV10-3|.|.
CAISESTGYDEQYF
TGTGCCATCAGTGAGTCAACAGGGTACGACGAGCAGTACTTC
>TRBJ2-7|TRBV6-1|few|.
CASSTKIYEQYF
TGTGCCAGCAGTACCAAGATCTACGAGCAGTACTTC
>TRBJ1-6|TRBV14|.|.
CASSRYSLNSPLHF
TGTGCCAGCAGCCGGTACAGCTTAAATTCACCCCTCCACTTT
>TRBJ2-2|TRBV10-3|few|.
CAISEGGVTGELFF
TGTGCCATCAGCGAAGGGGGGGTCACCGGGGAGCTGTTTTTT
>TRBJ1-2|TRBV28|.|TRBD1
CASSWTGYGYTF
TGTGCCAGCAGTTGGACAGGGTATGGCTACACCTTC
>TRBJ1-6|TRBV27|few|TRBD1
CASRTGSSPLHF
TGTGCCAGCAGGACAGGGAGTTCACCCCTCCACTTT
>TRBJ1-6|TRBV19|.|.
CASSAQGWSPLHF
TGTGCCAGTAGTGCACAGGGATGGTCACCCCTCCACTTT
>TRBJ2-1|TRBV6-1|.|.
CASSVDYSRNEQFF
TGTGCCAGCAGTGTGGACTACTCCAGGAATGAGCAGTTCTTC
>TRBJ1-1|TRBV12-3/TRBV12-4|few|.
CASSPRTVNTEAFF
TGTGCCAGCAGTCCAAGGACGGTGAACACTGAAGCTTTCTTT
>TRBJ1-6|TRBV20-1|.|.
CSASRGGGNSPLHF
TGCAGTGCTAGCCGGGGAGGTGGTAATTCACCCCTCCACTTT
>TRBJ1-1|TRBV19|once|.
CASSGTLGTEAFF
TGTGCCAGTAGTGGGACACTGGGCACTGAAGCTTTCTTT
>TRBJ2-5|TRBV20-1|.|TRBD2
CSASISGRGFEETQYF
TGCAGTGCTAGTATTAGCGGGAGGGGGTTTGAAGAGACCCAGTACTTC
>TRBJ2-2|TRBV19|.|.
CASSTRRNTGELFF
TGTGCCAGTAGTACAAGACGGAACACCGGGGAGCTGTTTTTT
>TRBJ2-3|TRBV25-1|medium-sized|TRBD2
CASTGLEPVRDTQYF
TGTGCCAGCACCGGACTAGAGCCTGTTAGAGATACGCAGTATTTT
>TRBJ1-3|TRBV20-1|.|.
CSARAVGGTIYF
TGCAGTGCTAGAGCCGTCGGAGGCACCATATATTTT
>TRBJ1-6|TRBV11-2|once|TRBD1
CASSSLQGSSSPLHF
TGTGCCAGCAGCTCCCTACAGGGGTCCAGCTCACCCCTCCACTTT